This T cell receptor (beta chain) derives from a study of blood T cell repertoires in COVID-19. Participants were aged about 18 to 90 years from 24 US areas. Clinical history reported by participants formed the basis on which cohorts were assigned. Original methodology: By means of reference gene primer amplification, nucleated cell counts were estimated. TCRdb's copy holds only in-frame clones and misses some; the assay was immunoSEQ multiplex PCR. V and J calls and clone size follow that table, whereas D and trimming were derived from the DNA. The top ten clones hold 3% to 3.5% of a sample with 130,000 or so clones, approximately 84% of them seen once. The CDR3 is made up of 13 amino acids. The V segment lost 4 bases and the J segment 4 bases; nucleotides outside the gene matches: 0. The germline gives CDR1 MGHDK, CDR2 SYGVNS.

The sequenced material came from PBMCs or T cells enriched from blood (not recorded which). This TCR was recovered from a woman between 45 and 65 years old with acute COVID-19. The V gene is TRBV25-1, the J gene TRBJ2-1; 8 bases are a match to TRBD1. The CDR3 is CASSGQGYNEQFF. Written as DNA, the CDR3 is TGTGCCAGCAGTGGACAGGGGTACAATGAGCAGTTCTTC.